This TCR beta chain was found in a study of vaccination effects on CD4 cells after COVID-19. Overall study context: Convalescent patients, three in all, were sampled both early and late after vaccination.

Trimming stripped 2 bases from V and 5 bases from J, with 8 bases between. The CDR3 consists of 13 residues. Germline V gene lookup returns CDR1 SNHLY and CDR2 FYNNEI. Sequencing was performed with immunoSEQ multiplex PCR; in TCRdb, only in-frame clones are kept and a portion is missing. The sample yields 12,000 to 15,000 clones, about three quarters seen once. General observations from the study: The post-vaccine spike-reactive clones of convalescents showed a predominance of new vaccine-induced clones.

Antigen-specific CD4+ T cell clonotypes were called by their expansion after viral peptide-pool culture in ViraFEST. An approximately nine-day culture period preceded the isolation of CD4+ T cells. From March to December 2020, the person had a SARS-CoV-2 infection that was confirmed by PCR. Participants were given two doses of BNT162b2 or mRNA-1273 vaccine. Cultures received IL-2 medium that replaced half the medium on days 3 and 7. Relative to its sample, this clone is medium-sized. The target antigen is unknown. This receptor was taken from a human donor who had a prior SARS-CoV-2 infection. The sample was CD4+ T cells from PBMCs cultured with HCoV-NL63 spike peptides, taken after COVID-19 vaccination. The chain carries TRBV2 and TRBJ2-3; possibly TRBD2 for D (6 bases). In DNA, the CDR3 is TGTGCCAGCAGTGAACTGGGGGGAGATACGCAGTATTTT. It encodes CASSELGGDTQYF.